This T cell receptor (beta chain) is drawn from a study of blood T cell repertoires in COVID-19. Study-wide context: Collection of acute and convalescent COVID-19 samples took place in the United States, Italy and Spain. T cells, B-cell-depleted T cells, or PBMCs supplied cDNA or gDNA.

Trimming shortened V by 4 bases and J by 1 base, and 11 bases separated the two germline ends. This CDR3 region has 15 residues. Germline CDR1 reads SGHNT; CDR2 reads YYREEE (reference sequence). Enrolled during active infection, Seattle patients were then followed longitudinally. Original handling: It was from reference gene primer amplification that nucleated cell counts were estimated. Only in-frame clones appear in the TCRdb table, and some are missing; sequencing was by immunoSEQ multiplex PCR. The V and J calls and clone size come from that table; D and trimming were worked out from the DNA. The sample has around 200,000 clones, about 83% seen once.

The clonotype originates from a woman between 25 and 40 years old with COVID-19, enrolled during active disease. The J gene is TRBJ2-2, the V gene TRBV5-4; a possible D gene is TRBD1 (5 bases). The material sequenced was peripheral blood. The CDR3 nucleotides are TGTGCCAGCAGCGACGGACAAAAGAACACCGGGGAGCTGTTTTTT. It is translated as CASSDGQKNTGELFF.